The 10 T cell receptor beta chains presented below share a single source sample, sequenced in a study of blood T cell repertoires in COVID-19. Repertoires were generated with immunoSEQ multiplex PCR, while TCRdb's copy carries only in-frame clones and drops some. The table has 130,000 to 150,000 clones, about 86% seen once; the top ten hold 8.6%. The specimen sequenced was peripheral blood. The receptors stem from a woman between 50 and 59 years old with active or convalescent COVID-19.

The J gene is TRBJ1-1, the V gene TRBV28; 7 nucleotides agree with TRBD1. Per the germline V gene, CDR1 is MDHEN and CDR2 is SYDVKM. With 1 base clipped from V and 1 base from J, the junction kept 3 bases outside the gene matches. This CDR3 is 15 amino acids long. CDR3 DNA sequence: TGTGCCAGCAGTTTATTGGCAGGGGGGAACACTGAAGCTTTCTTT. It encodes CASSLLAGGNTEAFF.

As to this clone: Other DNA variants within this sample encode the same CDR3. V gene TRBV5-1 combines with J gene TRBJ2-7; D is uncertain. The germline CDR1 and CDR2 sequences are SGHRS and YFSETQ. The CDR3 spans 11 residues. V was trimmed by 3 bases and J by 4 bases, leaving 5 bases between them. The CDR3 sequence: CASSSEYEQYF. In nucleotides, the CDR3 is TGCGCCAGCAGCTCGGAGTACGAGCAGTACTTC.

This rearrangement joins TRBV7-9 to TRBJ2-1; 7 bases are a match to TRBD2. Germline V lookup: CDR1 SEHNR, CDR2 FQNEAQ (reference sequence). This CDR3 region has 14 residues. V trimming: 5 bases; J trimming: 3 bases; junction bases outside the gene matches: 4. The CDR3 nucleotides are TGTGCCAGCAGCCGAGGACTAGTCTACAATGAGCAGTTCTTC. Translating gives CASSRGLVYNEQFF. The entire variable domain, with the rest obtained from reference TRBV7-9 and TRBJ2-1, is as follows: DTGVSQNPRHKITKRGQNVTFRCDPISEHNRLYWYRQTLGQGPEFLTYFQNEAQLEKSRLLSDRFSAERPKGSFSTLEIQRTEQGDSAMYLCASSRGLVYNEQFFGPGTRLTVL.

This chain joins TRBV4-1 and TRBJ2-7; 7 bases line up with TRBD1. CDR1 is MGHRA, CDR2 YSYEKL, per germline. CDR3 length: 19 residues. The V and J ends lost 4 bases and 7 bases, in that order; junction bases with no gene match: 25. The CDR3 sequence: CASSRQRSPWGQPYDEQYF. The CDR3 DNA is TGCGCCAGCAGCCGCCAGCGGAGCCCTTGGGGACAGCCCTACGATGAGCAGTACTTC.

This chain uses TRBV27 with TRBJ1-2; D is unclear. Germline loops: CDR1 MNHEY, CDR2 SMNVEV (reference sequence). Trimming shortened V by 2 bases and J by 4 bases, and 17 bases separated the two germline ends. This CDR3 has 16 amino acids. In DNA form, the CDR3 reads TGTGCCAGCAGTTTACGGAGGCAGGCGTGGAGCTATGGCTACACCTTC. Residues: CASSLRRQAWSYGYTF.

This chain connects TRBV15 to TRBJ2-7, with TRBD1 identical over 9 bases. Germline CDR1 reads LNHNV; CDR2 reads YYDKDF (reference sequence). With 0 bases clipped from V and 2 bases from J, the junction kept 5 bases outside the gene matches. The length of the CDR3 is 16 residues. The chain's CDR3 is CATSREGTGMTYEQYF. The CDR3 DNA follows: TGTGCCACCAGCAGAGAAGGGACAGGGATGACCTACGAGCAGTACTTC.

This clone has a single count. The V gene is TRBV5-1, the J gene TRBJ1-2, with 9 bases identical to TRBD1. J was trimmed by 5 bases and V by 2 bases; bases with no gene match: 10. Germline-derived CDR1 and CDR2 are SGHRS and YFSETQ. This CDR3 has 16 amino acids. The CDR3 region has the DNA TGCGCCAGCAGCTTAACAGGGGGCGGGTACCAATATGGCTACACCTTC. It specifies CASSLTGGGYQYGYTF.

The V and J genes are TRBV2 and TRBJ1-6; TRBD1 agrees at 7 bases. CDR3 length: 16 residues. Germline V gene lookup returns CDR1 SNHLY and CDR2 FYNNEI. J lost 7 bases, V lost 6 bases, and 12 bases had no gene match. The CDR3 DNA reads TGTGCCAGCAGACCCGGGACAGCCTCGTGGAATTCACCCCTCCACTTT. It codes for CASRPGTASWNSPLHF.

This chain uses TRBV7-2 with TRBJ2-7; TRBD1 matches 10 bases. V trimming: 3 bases; J trimming: 3 bases; junction bases outside the gene matches: 5. The CDR3 loop spans 15 amino acids. Germline V CDR1 and CDR2: SGHTA, FQGNSA. The CDR3 region is CASSFPDRGLYEQYF. For the CDR3, the DNA is TGTGCCAGCAGCTTCCCTGACAGGGGGCTCTACGAGCAGTACTTC.

The V call is TRBV18, the J call TRBJ2-1; possibly TRBD1 for D (6 bases). Germline CDR1 and CDR2: KGHSH and LQKENI. The CDR3 is 14 residues long. Between the trimmed V and J ends, which lost 0 bases and 10 bases, there was a span of 13 bases. The CDR3 nucleotides read TGTGCCAGCTCACCACCGCTGGGGGCAGGGGAGCAGTTCTTC. Translation: CASSPPLGAGEQFF.